This TCR beta chain comes out of a study of cytotoxic CD8 clonotypes in ibrutinib-treated CLL. Looking at the study overall: Following treatment for a median roughly 12 months, range 6 to 36, response samples were then taken. Across samples, productive templates numbered a few hundred thousand and productive rearrangements reached around 98,000 on average.

CDR1 and CDR2 from the germline V gene are MNHEY and SVGAGI. The CDR3 length is 16 residues. V lost 0 bases, J lost 9 bases, and 15 bases lay in between. With regard to this clone: The antigen is not known.

With sequencing, the targeted depth ranged from 1 in 200,000 to 1 in 1 million T cells. Method: immunoSEQ multiplex PCR; TCRdb's copy keeps in-frame clones and lacks some. This table has tens of thousands of clones, over 55% appearing once. Study observations and caveats: Public clonotypes showed up rarely, and on treatment they shrank or held steady.

The chain joins TRBV6-5 to TRBJ1-6; D perhaps matches TRBD1 (6 bases). Specimen: PBMCs, collected at disease progression, from a patient treated with ibrutinib. The clonotype originates from a human donor with chronic lymphocytic leukemia. This CDR3 reads CASSYSGTLGGSPLHF. As DNA, the CDR3 is TGTGCCAGCAGTTACTCAGGGACATTGGGGGGTTCACCCCTCCACTTT.